These T cell receptor beta chains were read from a single sample in a study of blood T cell repertoires in COVID-19. The repertoire was sequenced with immunoSEQ multiplex PCR; TCRdb's copy has only in-frame clones and lacks some. Of under 250,000 clones listed, about 87% are singletons. Input material: peripheral blood. These receptors were collected from a woman in her 70s with active or convalescent COVID-19. CDR3s include the opening cysteine and the closing phenylalanine or tryptophan. D genes are given only for firm matches. Expanded clones are given a class, and other clones once, few, many or no size at all.

v_call	j_call	d_call	clone_size	cdr3_aa	cdr3_nt
TRBV5-4	TRBJ2-1	TRBD2	once	CASSLGLAGANEQFF	TGTGCCAGCAGCTTGGGACTAGCGGGGGCCAATGAGCAGTTCTTC
TRBV7-3	TRBJ2-1	-	once	CASSPGTNEQFF	TGTGCCAGCAGCCCCGGGACAAATGAGCAGTTCTTC
TRBV5-1	TRBJ1-1	TRBD1	-	CASSPGQEINEAFF	TGCGCCAGCAGCCCTGGACAGGAAATAAATGAAGCTTTCTTT
TRBV7-9	TRBJ1-1	TRBD1	few	CASILNADRVNTEAFF	TGTGCCAGCATCCTTAATGCGGACAGGGTGAACACTGAAGCTTTCTTT
TRBV7-9	TRBJ2-4	TRBD2	-	CASSLLAGGPTKNIQYF	TGTGCCAGCAGCCTTCTTGCGGGGGGGCCTACCAAAAACATTCAGTACTTC
TRBV5-4	TRBJ2-7	-	-	CASSLYAGSSYEQYF	TGTGCCAGCAGCTTGTACGCGGGTAGCTCCTACGAGCAGTACTTC
TRBV29-1	TRBJ2-3	-	-	CSVGPGTDTQYF	TGCAGCGTTGGACCCGGGACAGATACGCAGTATTTT
TRBV5-6	TRBJ1-6	-	once	CASSLAGRGSPLHF	TGTGCCAGCAGCCTCGCCGGGAGAGGTTCACCCCTCCACTTT
TRBV5-1	TRBJ1-1	-	-	CASSLPGNTEAFF	TGCGCCAGCAGCTTGCCCGGTAACACTGAAGCTTTCTTT
TRBV5-1	TRBJ2-2	-	-	CATHKLRGRRGTGELFF	TGCGCCACCCATAAGTTAAGGGGAAGGAGGGGCACCGGGGAGCTGTTTTTT
TRBV27	TRBJ1-4	TRBD1	many	CASSYGQANEKLFF	TGTGCCAGCAGTTACGGACAGGCCAATGAAAAACTGTTTTTT
TRBV6-1	TRBJ1-5	-	-	CASSEQVNQPQHF	TGTGCCAGCAGTGAACAGGTAAATCAGCCCCAGCATTTT
TRBV5-1	TRBJ1-1	TRBD1	-	CASSLERAGQGQAFF	TGCGCCAGCAGCTTGGAGAGAGCGGGACAGGGGCAAGCTTTCTTT
TRBV12-3/TRBV12-4	TRBJ1-6	-	once	CASGNGTPLHF	TGTGCCAGCGGGAACGGGACTCCCCTCCACTTT
TRBV5-6	TRBJ1-5	TRBD1	few	CASSKQGVQPQHF	TGTGCCAGCAGCAAACAGGGGGTCCAGCCCCAGCATTTT
TRBV4-3	TRBJ1-1	-	-	CASSQGGRADTEAFF	TGCGCCAGCAGCCAAGGTGGCAGGGCGGACACTGAAGCTTTCTTT
TRBV7-8	TRBJ2-2	-	-	CASSLVPRVPAGELFF	TGTGCCAGCAGCTTAGTACCTCGGGTCCCCGCCGGGGAGCTGTTTTTT
TRBV2	TRBJ1-1	-	-	CASSVEPNTEAFF	TGTGCCAGCAGTGTAGAGCCGAACACTGAAGCTTTCTTT
TRBV4-3	TRBJ1-6	TRBD1	-	CASSQSNRGNSPLHF	TGCGCCAGCAGCCAATCGAACAGGGGGAATTCACCCCTCCACTTT
TRBV4-3	TRBJ2-1	-	once	CASSQDRRGRLNEQFF	TGCGCCAGCAGCCAAGACAGGCGGGGGCGACTCAATGAGCAGTTCTTC
TRBV11-2	TRBJ1-1	-	-	CASSLVGGARNTEAFF	TGTGCCAGCAGCTTAGTCGGAGGGGCGAGGAACACTGAAGCTTTCTTT
TRBV13	TRBJ1-5	-	-	CASSFGPDQPQHF	TGTGCCAGCAGCTTCGGTCCGGATCAGCCCCAGCATTTT
TRBV4-1	TRBJ2-7	-	-	CASSQPVSYEQYF	TGCGCCAGCAGCCAACCGGTCTCCTACGAGCAGTACTTC
TRBV7-8	TRBJ1-5	TRBD1	-	CASSPDRGGKPQHF	TGTGCCAGCAGCCCAGACAGGGGCGGGAAGCCCCAGCATTTT
TRBV24-1	TRBJ1-1	-	-	CATSDSGHQGEAFF	TGTGCCACCAGTGATTCGGGTCACCAGGGGGAAGCTTTCTTT
TRBV6-2/TRBV6-3	TRBJ1-2	-	-	CASNPQGRNYGYTF	TGTGCCAGCAACCCACAGGGTAGGAACTATGGCTACACCTTC
TRBV7-2	TRBJ1-5	-	few	CASSSQGNQPQHF	TGTGCCAGCAGTTCCCAGGGAAATCAGCCCCAGCATTTT